This T cell receptor beta chain is from a study of blood T cell repertoires in COVID-19 (dated by TCRdb to 2018 to 2020). Study-level background: Samples covering the acute and convalescent phases of COVID-19 were provided by collaborators in the United States, Italy and Spain. The prospective study material was composed of cDNA or gDNA derived from T cells, B-cell-depleted T cells, or PBMCs. The repertoires were released in a freely available public database meant as a resource for research on the immune response to SARS-CoV-2. HLA class I and class II types, where available, came from metadata supplied by the sample provider rather than from assay-based typing. Nearly every sample came with metadata listing a de-identified subject ID, COVID-19 status, age in years and sex. The dataset comprised deeply sampled blood TCRbeta repertoires from subjects exposed to, actively infected with, or recovered from COVID-19. Samples came from the ongoing ImmuneRACE study (first 160 participants) plus 1,254 subjects from 6 global collaborators.

Collaborating institutions collected whole blood in K2EDTA tubes following their own protocols. Collaborator samples were shipped for TCRbeta analysis as frozen whole blood, isolated PBMCs, or DNA extracted from either sample type. TCRbeta CDR3 regions were amplified from genomic DNA using the immunoSEQ Assay, a bias-controlled multiplex PCR. Processing in the source paper ran as follows. The number of nucleated cells in each sample was estimated from the amplification of reference gene primers within the assay. Sequence reads were collapsed and filtered to measure the absolute abundance of every unique TCRbeta CDR3 rearrangement. Productive Simpson clonality was computed per sample as the square root of Simpson's diversity index over productive rearrangements. In its TCRdb copy, this immuneACCESS table keeps in-frame sequences only and misses some clones. Where compared with another copy, unresolved V genes explain less than half of these, and the others have no known cause. Clone size and V and J calls were adopted from that table, with D and trimming inferred from the DNA. A total of about 95,000 clones appear in this sample, over 70% of them only once. The ten most abundant clones make up approximately 23% of the sample.

This clone was seen only once. The target of this receptor is not known. The record has no base qualities; no much larger clone is one base away. The CDR3 runs 14 residues from the cysteine to the phenylalanine. The entry retains the CDR3 DNA only, 42 bases that are in frame from base 1. As encoded in the germline V gene (reference sequence), CDR1 is SGHKS while CDR2 is YYEKEE. Clipping removes 6 bases from V and 5 bases from J, with 10 as the unmatched junction base count. Paper-wide results and their limitations: How much clinical and demographic metadata was included differed by source and by participant, and the metadata was provided uncurated.

The rearranged segments are TRBV5-5 and TRBJ2-5, with 7 bases in between that match TRBD2. Sequenced input: peripheral blood. The receptor's source is a man older than 75 with active or convalescent COVID-19. The sequence in DNA is TGTGCCAGCACCCCTGGGAGGGCGAGGGAGACCCAGTACTTC. Its translation is CASTPGRARETQYF.